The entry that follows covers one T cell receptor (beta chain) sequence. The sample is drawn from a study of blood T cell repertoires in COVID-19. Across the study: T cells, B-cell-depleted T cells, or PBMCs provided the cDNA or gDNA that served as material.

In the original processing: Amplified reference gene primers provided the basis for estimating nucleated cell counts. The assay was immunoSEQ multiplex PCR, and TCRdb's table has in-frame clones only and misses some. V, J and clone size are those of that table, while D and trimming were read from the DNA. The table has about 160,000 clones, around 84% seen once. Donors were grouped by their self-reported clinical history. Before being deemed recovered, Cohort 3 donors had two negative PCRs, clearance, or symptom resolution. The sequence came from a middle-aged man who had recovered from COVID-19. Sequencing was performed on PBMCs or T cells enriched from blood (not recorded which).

CDR3 in amino acids: CASSRWAGASTDTQYF. In DNA, the CDR3 is TGTGCCAGTAGTAGATGGGCGGGGGCTAGCACAGATACGCAGTATTTT. The chain has TRBV19 and TRBJ2-3; possibly TRBD2 for D (7 bases). V shed 4 bases and J shed 0 bases, with 14 bases lying between them. Germline loops: CDR1 LNHDA, CDR2 SQIVND (reference sequence). The CDR3 sequence is 16 residues long.